One sample yielded the 21 T cell receptor beta chains listed below, sequenced in a study of molecular identifiers for immune sequencing clone quantification. TCRdb reprocessed the PCR reads with MiXCR, giving one entry per CDR3 protein. The sample has more than 85,000 distinct CDR3 sequences, around 33% seen once. What was sequenced was naive CD8+ T cells from blood, with Jurkat cell RNA spiked in. The subset: FACS-sorted CD8+CD4-CCR7+CD45RA+ naive T cells. Every receptor here comes from a human donor in good health. Some libraries in this study had Jurkat cell RNA spiked in.

Many counts were recorded for this clonotype. The junction does not match germline at one end; this may be a read error. The chain recombines TRBV20-1 with TRBJ2-7; 10 nucleotides align to TRBD2. This CDR3 spans 17 amino acids. From germline, CDR1 is DFQATT and CDR2 SNEGSKA (reference sequence). The CDR3, as DNA: TGCAGTGGTAGACCGCATAGCGGGAGGACCCTAATCTACGAGCAGTACTTC. This sequence encodes CSGRPHSGRTLIYEQYF.

This chain links TRBV14 with TRBJ2-2; 7 bases agree with TRBD1. V shed 4 bases, J shed 0 bases, and the junction held 2 bases outside the gene matches. CDR1 and CDR2 from the germline V gene are SGHDN and FVKESK. The CDR3 has 15 residues. CDR3 protein: CASSRTGANTGELFF. Written as DNA, the CDR3 is TGTGCCAGCAGCCGGACAGGCGCGAACACCGGGGAGCTGTTTTTT.

This clonotype was counted ten times or more. The rearrangement uses TRBV7-8 and TRBJ2-7; 8 bases align to TRBD2. Per the germline V gene, CDR1 is SGHVS and CDR2 is FQNEAQ. V trimming: 1 base; J trimming: 4 bases; junction bases outside the gene matches: 3. This CDR3 region has 14 residues. In nucleotides, the CDR3 is TGTGCCAGCAGCTTAGGCGGGGGGCCGTACGAGCAGTACTTC. This encodes CASSLGGGPYEQYF.

The chain employs TRBV5-1 and TRBJ2-1; 8 nucleotides agree with TRBD1. Germline V gives CDR1 SGHRS, CDR2 YFSETQ. The CDR3 sequence is 14 residues long. V lost 10 bases to trimming and J lost 7 bases; unmatched junction nucleotides: 13. The chain's CDR3 is CACNRQGQVNEQFF. The CDR3 DNA is TGCGCCTGCAACCGACAGGGACAGGTTAATGAGCAGTTCTTC.

CDR3 protein: CASGTSYSNQPQHF. CDR3 DNA: TGTGCCAGCGGGACTTCCTATAGCAATCAGCCCCAGCATTTT. The chain recombines TRBV6-6 with TRBJ1-5, with a possible D match to TRBD1 (5 bases). Germline V gives CDR1 MNHNY, CDR2 SVGAGI (reference sequence). The CDR3 sequence is 14 residues long. V was clipped by 8 bases and J by 0 bases, with 11 bases between them.

The chain has TRBV27 and TRBJ2-4, with TRBD1 as a possible D gene (5 bases). CDR3 length equals 16 residues. V was trimmed by 3 bases and J by 1 base, leaving 13 bases between them. Per germline, CDR1 MNHEY and CDR2 SMNVEV (reference sequence). CDR3 in DNA: TGTGCCAGCAGTTTTCGTCAGGGTTACGCCAAAAACATTCAGTACTTC. As protein: CASSFRQGYAKNIQYF.

The chain is built from TRBV14 and TRBJ2-7; 9 nucleotides match TRBD1. Germline CDR1 SGHDN, CDR2 FVKESK. This CDR3 contains 14 residues. V was clipped by 4 bases and J by 5 bases; unmatched bases: 6. CDR3: CASSRTGDFHEQYF. CDR3 nucleotides: TGTGCCAGCAGCCGGACAGGGGATTTCCACGAGCAGTACTTC. Filled out from reference TRBV14 and TRBJ2-7, the complete variable domain reads EAGVTQFPSHSVIEKGQTVTLRCDPISGHDNLYWYRRVMGKEIKFLLHFVKESKQDESGMPNNRFLAERTGGTYSTLKVQPAELEDSGVYFCASSRTGDFHEQYFGPGTRLTVT.

This clonotype occurred a few times. DNA of the CDR3: TGTGCCAGCAGCTTAGTAAAGGTGGAGACCCAGTACTTC. This codes for CASSLVKVETQYF. The gene calls are TRBV11-2 and TRBJ2-5; D not certain. Trimming left V 1 base short and J 5 bases short, with 8 bases between. The length of the CDR3 is 13 residues. The germline V gene has CDR1 SGHAT and CDR2 FQNNGV.

This clonotype was picked up many times. The V and J genes are TRBV6-2 or TRBV6-3 and TRBJ1-1, with D unresolved. In germline, CDR1 is MNHEY, CDR2 SVGEGT. The CDR3 length is 12 residues. Trimming pared 8 bases from V and 1 base from J, leaving 8 bases between. The DNA for the CDR3 is TGTGCCAGCCAACACCGGAACACTGAAGCTTTCTTT. Translation gives CASQHRNTEAFF.

On this clonotype: A read error may be the cause here, since a much bigger clone is one base away. The conserved closing phenylalanine or tryptophan is absent in this CDR3, likely reflecting a read error. The genes are TRBV14 and TRBJ1-1, with D hard to call. Germline V lookup: CDR1 SGHDN, CDR2 FVKESK. V shed 1 base and J shed 11 bases, with 14 bases lying between them. The CDR3 runs 13 residues. As DNA, the CDR3 is TGTGCCAGCAGCCAAGCCGGGTCTTTGGAGGCTTTCCTT. It translates to CASSQAGSLEAFL.

About this clonotype: Being one base from a much bigger clone, this may be a read error. The V gene is TRBV25-1, the J gene TRBJ1-1; 10 bases map to TRBD1. This CDR3 has 13 amino acids. Germline lookup yields CDR1 MGHDK and CDR2 SYGVNS. J gave up 6 bases and V 7 bases, and 5 bases lay outside the gene matches. The CDR3: CASTGQGIPEAFF. The DNA of the CDR3 is TGTGCCAGCACGGGACAGGGGATTCCTGAAGCTTTCTTT. Variable domain in full (rest from reference TRBV25-1 and TRBJ1-1): EADIYQTPRYLVIGTGKKITLECSQTMGHDKMYWYQQDPGMELHLIHYSYGVNSTEKGDLSSESTVSRIRTEHFPLTLESARPSHTSQYLCASTGQGIPEAFFGQGTRLTVV.

The rearrangement joins TRBV19 to TRBJ2-4; tentatively, D is TRBD2 (6 bases). The CDR3 is 17 amino acids. V was clipped by 6 bases and J by 1 base, with 19 bases between them. Germline assignment: CDR1 LNHDA and CDR2 SQIVND (reference sequence). The CDR3 reads CASRFVMGGGAKNIQYF. CDR3 nucleotide sequence: TGTGCCAGTAGATTCGTAATGGGGGGAGGTGCCAAAAACATTCAGTACTTC.

This clonotype was recorded many times. The J gene is TRBJ2-7, the V gene TRBV28; TRBD2 is a possible D gene (6 bases). Trimming pared 4 bases from V and 3 bases from J, leaving 10 bases between. The CDR3 runs to 13 residues. Germline CDR1 MDHEN, CDR2 SYDVKM. The CDR3 reads CASSWRGIYEQYF. In nucleotides, the CDR3 is TGTGCCAGCAGTTGGAGGGGAATCTACGAGCAGTACTTC.

This clonotype was found many times. The chain employs TRBV4-3 and TRBJ2-7; 8 positions agree with TRBD2. This CDR3 region has 15 residues. CDR1 and CDR2 (germline): LGHNA, YSLEER. Unmatched junction bases numbered 6, after V lost 3 bases and J lost 2 bases. CDR3 sequence: CASSHSAGAAYEQYF. DNA of the CDR3: TGCGCCAGCAGCCATTCAGCGGGAGCGGCCTACGAGCAGTACTTC.

The J gene is TRBJ1-5, the V gene TRBV20-1, with D unresolved. CDR1 and CDR2 from the germline V gene are DFQATT and SNEGSKA (reference sequence). Trimming stripped 0 bases from V and 0 bases from J, with 21 bases between. The CDR3 extends over 19 amino acids. CDR3: CSARDFEAVVDYSNQPQHF. In DNA form, the CDR3 reads TGCAGTGCTAGAGATTTCGAGGCCGTCGTTGATTATAGCAATCAGCCCCAGCATTTT.

V and J are TRBV27 and TRBJ1-1; no clear D. The V end was cut by 3 bases, the J end by 2 bases, with 7 bases between. Germline lookup yields CDR1 MNHEY and CDR2 SMNVEV (reference sequence). This CDR3 has 13 residues. Here the CDR3 DNA reads TGTGCCAGCAGTTTTGATGGTAACACTGAAGCTTTCTTT. As protein: CASSFDGNTEAFF.

In regard to this clonotype: This sequence may be a read error, since a much larger clone differs from it by one base. This sequence joins TRBV29-1 and TRBJ2-7; the D is unclear. This CDR3 has 13 residues. The V gene's germline CDR1 is SQVTM and CDR2 ANQGSEA. CDR3 DNA sequence: TGCAGCGTTCGTAGGTACAGCTCCTACGGGCAGTACTTC. The encoded protein is CSVRRYSSYGQYF.

This clonotype came up once. This may stem from a read error, because a much larger clone lies one nucleotide away. The rearrangement uses TRBV5-4 and TRBJ1-2; D unclear. The CDR3 runs 14 residues. Germline V gives CDR1 SGHNT, CDR2 YYREEE (reference sequence). V lost 1 base to trimming and J lost 6 bases, with 13 bases between them. The CDR3 protein is CASSLLDQNNGYTF. In DNA form, the CDR3 reads TGTGCCAGCAGCTTGTTGGACCAAAACAATGGCTACACCTTC. Full variable domain (outside the CDR3, taken from reference TRBV5-4 and TRBJ1-2): ETGVTQSPTHLIKTRGQQVTLRCSSQSGHNTVSWYQQALGQGPQFIFQYYREEENGRGNFPPRFSGLQFPNYSSELNVNALELDDSALYLCASSLLDQNNGYTFGSGTRLTVV.

This clonotype appeared a few times. The V gene is TRBV7-9, the J gene TRBJ2-3; 9 bases agree with TRBD2. V was clipped by 5 bases and J by 0 bases; unmatched bases: 6. CDR3 length: 16 residues. Germline V gene lookup returns CDR1 SEHNR and CDR2 FQNEAQ (reference sequence). CDR3 loop: CASSGGTSSSTDTQYF. CDR3 bases: TGTGCCAGCAGCGGCGGGACTAGCAGTAGCACAGATACGCAGTATTTT.

This clonotype was picked up many times. V gene TRBV5-1 combines with J gene TRBJ2-2, with TRBD2 as a possible D gene (5 bases). The CDR3 consists of 14 residues. Germline V CDR1 and CDR2: SGHRS, YFSETQ. V was pared by 0 bases and J by 7 bases, with 10 bases between. The CDR3 nucleotides are TGCGCCAGCAGCTTGGCCGCGGGTGGCGGGGAGCTGTTTTTT. This sequence encodes CASSLAAGGGELFF.

Only a few counts were recorded for this clonotype. This chain uses TRBV27 with TRBJ2-1; D call uncertain. The CDR3 is made up of 12 amino acids. The germline CDR1 and CDR2 sequences are MNHEY and SMNVEV (reference sequence). Trimming left V 5 bases short and J 10 bases short, with 12 bases between. The CDR3 DNA sequence: TGTGCCAGCAGTGCCTACTCCAAAGAGCAGTTCTTC. It encodes CASSAYSKEQFF.